The clone carrying this T cell receptor (beta chain) was detected many times. The target antigen is unknown. Per germline, CDR1 SEHNR and CDR2 FQNEAQ (reference sequence). V lost 6 bases and J lost 4, with 10 bases in between. CDR3 length equals 13 residues. The source of the sample is a study of CD8 T cells in ankylosing spondylitis. Whole-study findings and limits: Seemingly distinctive of ankylosing spondylitis blood was a TCR beta motif formed by eight highly homologous variants. The disease-linked clones had a CD8+ phenotype and low blood frequencies. Previously reported in reactive arthritis synovial fluid and blood were some of the motif variants.

Using quantitative 5'-RACE with molecular barcodes, the authors made TCR beta libraries. MiXCR was run by TCRdb on the 5' RACE reads, yielding one entry per CDR3 protein. The sample lists fewer than 550,000 distinct CDR3 sequences, under 5.5% seen once, with under 4.5% in the top ten. The sample comprised blood, either unsorted or a sorted T cell fraction (not recorded which). This chain joins TRBV7-9 and TRBJ1-3; no reliable D call. The receptor was derived from a male donor with ankylosing spondylitis. The CDR3 reads CASSNAGGNTIYF. DNA for the CDR3: TGTGCCAGCAGTAACGCCGGGGGAAACACCATATATTTT.